Below, 16 T cell receptor beta chains from the same sample are listed, as sequenced in a study of blood T cell repertoires in COVID-19. TCRdb's copy holds only in-frame clones and misses some; the assay was immunoSEQ multiplex PCR. The sample consists of roughly 180,000 clones, over 80% of them appearing once. Sequencing used peripheral blood. These receptors were obtained from a woman aged 25-40 years with acute or convalescent COVID-19.

This chain joins TRBV19 and TRBJ1-1; D gene ambiguous. Deletions cut 2 bases from V and 1 base from J, with 5 bases between. The germline V gene has CDR1 LNHDA and CDR2 SQIVND (reference sequence). The CDR3 contains 13 residues. The CDR3: CASSISKNTEAFF. For the CDR3, the DNA is TGTGCCAGTAGTATAAGCAAGAACACTGAAGCTTTCTTT.

The chain employs TRBV7-2 and TRBJ1-2, with D possibly being TRBD1 (5 bases). Trimming pared 0 bases from V and 1 base from J, leaving 12 bases between. Germline V lookup: CDR1 SGHTA, CDR2 FQGNSA. This CDR3 contains 16 residues. CDR3 region: CASSLAWRQLNYGYTF. The DNA for the CDR3 is TGTGCCAGCAGCTTAGCCTGGCGACAGCTTAACTATGGCTACACCTTC.

This chain's CDR3 is CASSLNRGPYEQYF. The CDR3 DNA is TGCGCCAGCAGCTTAAACAGGGGGCCCTACGAGCAGTACTTC. V gene TRBV5-1 combines with J gene TRBJ2-7; 9 nucleotides line up with TRBD1. Trimming cost V 2 bases and J 2 bases; bases outside gene matches: 2. This CDR3 has 14 residues. The germline V gene has CDR1 SGHRS and CDR2 YFSETQ.

This chain connects TRBV4-3 to TRBJ1-5; 7 bases align to TRBD1. Germline CDR1 is LGHNA and CDR2 is YSLEER. This CDR3 contains 15 residues. The junction had 7 bases not matched to a gene; V was cut back by 4 bases and J by 4 bases. CDR3 coding DNA: TGCGCCAGCAGCCCTGGGGACAGCTTTAATCAGCCCCAGCATTTT. Amino acid sequence: CASSPGDSFNQPQHF.

The rearrangement joins TRBV5-6 to TRBJ2-3; TRBD2 agrees at 11 bases. With 4 bases clipped from V and 1 base from J, the junction kept 5 bases outside the gene matches. The CDR3 consists of 16 residues. Looked up from germline, CDR1 is SGHDT and CDR2 is YYEEEE. The CDR3 spells CASSPRTSGRTDTQYF. CDR3 sequence (DNA): TGTGCCAGCAGCCCCCGGACTAGCGGGCGCACAGATACGCAGTATTTT. Looking up the rest from reference TRBV5-6 and TRBJ2-3 gives the full variable domain: DAGVTQSPTHLIKTRGQQVTLRCSPKSGHDTVSWYQQALGQGPQFIFQYYEEEERQRGNFPDRFSGHQFPNYSSELNVNALLLGDSALYLCASSPRTSGRTDTQYFGPGTRLTVL.

This chain joins TRBV4-3 and TRBJ1-2, with D hard to call. The CDR3 extends over 15 amino acids. Germline lookup yields CDR1 LGHNA and CDR2 YSLEER. V was pared by 1 base and J by 0 bases, with 9 bases between. This CDR3 reads CASSQGPGANYGYTF. The CDR3 bases are TGCGCCAGCAGCCAAGGCCCGGGAGCTAACTATGGCTACACCTTC.

The chain recombines TRBV9 with TRBJ2-3; weak D call: TRBD2 (6 bases). V lost 3 bases to trimming and J lost 1 base, with 12 bases between them. CDR3 length: 15 amino acids. Germline loops: CDR1 SGDLS, CDR2 YYNGEE. The CDR3 nucleotides read TGTGCCAGCAGCGCCTATAGCGGACGCACAGATACGCAGTATTTT. Residues: CASSAYSGRTDTQYF.

CDR3 DNA sequence: TGTGCCAGCTCTCAAAAGTCGGAGGGTGGCTACACCTTC. Protein product: CASSQKSEGGYTF. The rearrangement uses TRBV18 and TRBJ1-2, with D unclear. The V gene lost 6 bases and the J gene lost 7 bases, with 15 bases spanning the gap. Germline values: CDR1 KGHSH, CDR2 LQKENI. The CDR3 extends over 13 amino acids.

The genes are TRBV28 and TRBJ2-3; 8 positions agree with TRBD2. V shed 4 bases and J 3 bases; nucleotides not matched to a gene: 6. CDR3 length: 15 residues. Germline lookup yields CDR1 MDHEN and CDR2 SYDVKM. This chain's CDR3 is CASSSIVAGTDTQYF. CDR3 coding DNA: TGTGCCAGCAGTTCGATCGTAGCGGGAACAGATACGCAGTATTTT. The complete variable domain, with remaining parts taken from reference TRBV28 and TRBJ2-3, reads DVKVTQSSRYLVKRTGEKVFLECVQDMDHENMFWYRQDPGLGLRLIYFSYDVKMKEKGDIPEGYSVSREKKERFSLILESASTNQTSMYLCASSSIVAGTDTQYFGPGTRLTVL.

The gene calls are TRBV18 and TRBJ2-1, with 11 nucleotides matching TRBD2. Trimming removed 6 bases from V and 4 bases from J; junction bases left unmatched: 5. Germline CDR1 is KGHSH and CDR2 is LQKENI. The CDR3 covers 15 residues. Written as DNA, the CDR3 is TGTGCCAGCTCCCGCGGGACTAGCGGATACAATGAGCAGTTCTTC. Encoded protein: CASSRGTSGYNEQFF.

The gene calls are TRBV19 and TRBJ2-3, with D possibly TRBD2 on 5 matching bases. This CDR3 is 15 amino acids long. Between the trimmed V and J ends, which lost 7 bases and 0 bases, there was a span of 14 bases. Germline V gene data show CDR1 as LNHDA and CDR2 as SQIVND (reference sequence). The DNA of the CDR3 is TGTGCCAGTAAATACGGGGTTACTAGCACAGATACGCAGTATTTT. It encodes CASKYGVTSTDTQYF.

In this sample, this clone turned up once. The V and J genes are TRBV2 and TRBJ2-1; possible D gene TRBD1, 7 bases. V was cut by 3 bases and J by 8 bases, with 26 bases left in between. Germline V gene data show CDR1 as SNHLY and CDR2 as FYNNEI. This CDR3 region has 18 residues. CDR3 nucleotides: TGTGCCAGCAGTGAGGCCCCACCCGGGACAGTCTCGGGGGATGAGCAGTTCTTC. Residues: CASSEAPPGTVSGDEQFF.

The chain is built from TRBV30 and TRBJ2-7; no clear D. The CDR3 length is 13 residues. V was shortened by 4 bases and J by 6 bases, with 16 bases between the two germline ends. CDR1 is GTSNPN and CDR2 is SVGIG in the germline V gene (reference sequence). CDR3 protein: CAWTDGFLGEQYF. For the CDR3, the DNA is TGTGCCTGGACCGACGGTTTCCTAGGCGAGCAGTACTTC.

The rearrangement links TRBV9 to TRBJ1-2; possibly TRBD1 for D (5 bases). Germline CDR1 is SGDLS and CDR2 is YYNGEE. The CDR3 loop spans 12 amino acids. V shed 0 bases and J shed 10 bases, with 10 bases lying between them. The CDR3 reads CASSVGGEVYTF. The DNA of the CDR3 is TGTGCCAGCAGCGTAGGGGGGGAGGTCTACACCTTC.

The chain combines TRBV19 with TRBJ2-5, with 8 bases aligning to TRBD2. CDR1 is LNHDA, CDR2 SQIVND, per germline (reference sequence). V lost 5 bases and J lost 2; bases outside the gene matches: 4. The CDR3 spans 14 residues. The CDR3 bases are TGTGCCAGTAGTCGGGGGGGCCTTCAAGAGACCCAGTACTTC. It is translated as CASSRGGLQETQYF.

V gene TRBV7-2 combines with J gene TRBJ1-2; D remains unclear. CDR1 SGHTA and CDR2 FQGNSA come from the germline V gene. The CDR3 sequence is 14 residues long. V was trimmed by 2 bases and J by 0 bases, leaving 7 bases between them. CDR3 residues: CASSLRRTNYGYTF. In DNA, the CDR3 is TGTGCCAGCAGCTTAAGGCGGACTAACTATGGCTACACCTTC.